This TCR beta chain was found in a study of blood T cell repertoires in COVID-19. Overall study: Sources were T cells, B-cell-depleted T cells, or PBMCs; the material itself was cDNA or gDNA.

Germline V CDR1 and CDR2: SNHLY, FYNNEI. The V gene lost 4 bases and the J gene lost 6 bases, with 12 bases spanning the gap. This CDR3 has 13 amino acids. Using immunoSEQ multiplex PCR, the repertoire was profiled, and TCRdb retains in-frame clones only, with some absent. The sample yields about 150,000 clones, 86% seen once. This receptor was identified in a man aged 50 or older who had recovered from COVID-19. The genes are TRBV2 and TRBJ1-1; D might be TRBD1 (6 bases). Material for sequencing was PBMCs or T cells enriched from blood (not recorded which). The DNA of the CDR3 is TGTGCCAGCAGTGTGGATCAGGGGCCTGAAGCTTTCTTT. This codes for CASSVDQGPEAFF.